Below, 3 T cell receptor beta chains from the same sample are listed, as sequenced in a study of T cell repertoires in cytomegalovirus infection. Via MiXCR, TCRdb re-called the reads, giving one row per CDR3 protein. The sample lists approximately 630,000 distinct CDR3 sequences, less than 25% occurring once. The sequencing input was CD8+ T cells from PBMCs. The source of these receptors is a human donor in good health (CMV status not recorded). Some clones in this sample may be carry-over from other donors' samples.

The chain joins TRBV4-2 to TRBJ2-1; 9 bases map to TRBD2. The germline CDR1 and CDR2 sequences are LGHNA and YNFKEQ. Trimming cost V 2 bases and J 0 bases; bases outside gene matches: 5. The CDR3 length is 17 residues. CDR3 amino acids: CASSQKAGGFSYNEQFF. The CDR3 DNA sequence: TGTGCCAGCAGCCAAAAGGCGGGGGGGTTCTCCTACAATGAGCAGTTCTTC.

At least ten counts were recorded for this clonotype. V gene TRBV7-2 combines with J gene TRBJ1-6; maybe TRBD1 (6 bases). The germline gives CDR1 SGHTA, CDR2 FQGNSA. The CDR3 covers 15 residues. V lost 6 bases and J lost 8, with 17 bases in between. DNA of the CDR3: TGTGCCAGCAGTCCAGGGACACTGCTGGATTCACCCCTCCACTTT. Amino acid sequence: CASSPGTLLDSPLHF.

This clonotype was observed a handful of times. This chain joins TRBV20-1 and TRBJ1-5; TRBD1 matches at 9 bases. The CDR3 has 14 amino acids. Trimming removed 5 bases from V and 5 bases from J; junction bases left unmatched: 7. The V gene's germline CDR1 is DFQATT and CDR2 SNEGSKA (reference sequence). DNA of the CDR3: TGCAGTGCTGGGGACAGGGAGGGGTATCAGCCCCAGCATTTT. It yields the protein CSAGDREGYQPQHF.